The 20 T cell receptor beta chains below all came from one sample that was sequenced in a study of beta chain features in type 1 diabetes. Their antigen targets remain unknown. Expressed TCRB transcripts were sequenced because the isolated RNA had all been reverse transcribed beforehand. Libraries were prepared by immunoSEQ multiplex PCR; TCRdb keeps only in-frame clonotypes and omits some of them. Here the sample spans 350,000 to 400,000 clones, roughly 12% being singletons. Findings and caveats of the study: For Type 1 diabetes patients, all four CD4+ subsets carried TCRB CDR3s that were moderately but significantly shorter.

The sequencing input was naive CD4+ T cells from blood. Source of these receptors: a woman between 18 and 30 years old with type 1 diabetes.

This clone has just a few counts. The chain recombines TRBV9 with TRBJ1-6; D might be TRBD1 (5 bases). This CDR3 comprises 14 residues. The V end was cut by 0 bases, the J end by 6 bases, with 7 bases between. CDR1 SGDLS and CDR2 YYNGEE come from the germline V gene. CDR3 sequence reads: CASSVGGSNSPLHF. In DNA form, the CDR3 reads TGTGCCAGCAGCGTAGGGGGCAGTAATTCACCCCTCCACTTT.

This clone was observed a few times. The genes are TRBV4-3 and TRBJ2-7, with 7 bases identical to TRBD1. Trimming took 4 bases from V and 0 from J; bases not matched to a gene: 3. This CDR3 comprises 14 residues. The germline V gene encodes CDR1 LGHNA and CDR2 YSLEER. The CDR3 nucleotides are TGCGCCAGCAGCCCCAGGGGGAGCTCCTACGAGCAGTACTTC. The encoded protein is CASSPRGSSYEQYF.

This clone was seen only a few times. The CDR3 DNA reads TGCAGCGCCTGGGACACCGGAGAGCAGTACTTC. It encodes CSAWDTGEQYF. The chain joins TRBV29-1 to TRBJ2-7; TRBD1 might be the D (6 bases). The CDR3 is made up of 11 amino acids. Germline loops: CDR1 SQVTM, CDR2 ANQGSEA. V lost 7 bases to trimming and J lost 7 bases, with 14 bases between them.

V gene TRBV30 combines with J gene TRBJ1-5; TRBD1 is a possible D gene (5 bases). The CDR3 spans 14 residues. Trimming stripped 1 base from V and 4 bases from J, with 11 bases between. The germline V gene has CDR1 GTSNPN and CDR2 SVGIG (reference sequence). The CDR3 region is CAWSDRLRNQPQHF. CDR3 DNA sequence: TGTGCCTGGAGTGACAGGCTCCGAAATCAGCCCCAGCATTTT.

The chain couples TRBV18 to TRBJ2-3, with D tentatively TRBD1 (5 bases). The CDR3 runs 16 residues. V lost 5 bases and J 6 bases, leaving 21 bases between the germline ends. Germline V CDR1 and CDR2: KGHSH, LQKENI. The CDR3 sequence: CASSTITGSTLDTQYF. The CDR3, as DNA: TGTGCCAGCTCAACGATTACAGGTTCCACCCTCGATACGCAGTATTTT. Looking up the rest from reference TRBV18 and TRBJ2-3 gives the full variable domain: NAGVMQNPRHLVRRRGQEARLRCSPMKGHSHVYWYRQLPEEGLKFMVYLQKENIIDESGMPKERFSAEFPKEGPSILRIQQVVRGDSAAYFCASSTITGSTLDTQYFGPGTRLTVL.

Concerning this clone: Relative to the germline gene, one junction end is altered; a read error may explain this. The chain couples TRBV13 to TRBJ2-5; perhaps TRBD1 as D (7 bases). Per the germline V gene, CDR1 is PRHDT and CDR2 is FYEKMQ (reference sequence). There are 15 residues in the CDR3. CDR3 DNA sequence: TGTGCCAGCAGTTTAGGCCGCGCAGGGGGGGAGACCCAGTACTTC. Its translation is CASSLGRAGGETQYF.

This clone has just a few counts. This rearrangement joins TRBV7-9 to TRBJ1-2; D is ambiguous. V lost 10 bases and J 0 bases, leaving 21 bases between the germline ends. This CDR3 is 16 amino acids long. In germline, CDR1 is SEHNR, CDR2 FQNEAQ (reference sequence). The CDR3 loop is CATPRETHIPNYGYTF. The CDR3 DNA reads as TGTGCCACCCCAAGGGAGACCCATATTCCTAACTATGGCTACACCTTC.

This clone has more than one count but fewer than ten. The chain uses TRBV11-2 and TRBJ1-2; D possibly corresponds to TRBD1 (6 bases). With 2 bases removed from V and 1 base from J, the gap between germline ends came to 11 bases. Germline CDR1 reads SGHAT; CDR2 reads FQNNGV. CDR3 size: 15 residues. The chain's CDR3 is CASSLNGQINYGYTF. DNA for the CDR3: TGTGCCAGCAGCTTAAACGGACAGATTAACTATGGCTACACCTTC.

This sequence joins TRBV7-9 and TRBJ2-3; D uncertain. The CDR3 spans 15 residues. The germline CDR1 and CDR2 sequences are SEHNR and FQNEAQ (reference sequence). The V gene lost 1 base and the J gene lost 1 base, with 9 bases spanning the gap. The CDR3 protein is CASSLVIPGTDTQYF. CDR3 nucleotides: TGTGCCAGCAGCTTAGTAATACCGGGCACAGATACGCAGTATTTT.

V gene TRBV13 combines with J gene TRBJ2-7; TRBD2 is a possible D gene (6 bases). The V gene lost 4 bases and the J gene lost 1 base, with 11 bases spanning the gap. CDR3 length equals 14 residues. In germline, CDR1 is PRHDT, CDR2 FYEKMQ (reference sequence). CDR3: CASSSGTSSYEQYF. DNA of the CDR3: TGTGCCAGCAGCTCGGGGACTTCATCCTACGAGCAGTACTTC.

This clone was seen only a few times. The DNA for the CDR3 is TGTGCCCTAGGAGGTGGGACAGATACGCAGTATTTT. Translating it yields CALGGGTDTQYF. This chain links TRBV10-3 with TRBJ2-3, with D perhaps matching TRBD2 (5 bases). Germline CDR1 ENHRY, CDR2 SYGVKD. The CDR3 spans 12 residues. V was shortened by 11 bases and J by 3 bases, with 12 bases between the two germline ends.

V usage is TRBV12-5 and J usage is TRBJ1-2; D ambiguous. The germline CDR1 and CDR2 sequences are LGHNT and FRNRAP. Trimming left V 1 base short and J 8 bases short, with 11 bases between. The CDR3 loop spans 13 amino acids. This CDR3 is CASGLARSGGYTF. The CDR3 DNA is TGTGCTAGTGGTTTGGCGCGATCGGGGGGCTACACCTTC.

This clone appeared a few times. The chain carries TRBV7-9 and TRBJ2-6, with 7 bases aligning to TRBD2. Germline V lookup: CDR1 SEHNR, CDR2 FQNEAQ (reference sequence). V lost 5 bases to trimming and J lost 1 base; unmatched junction nucleotides: 5. The CDR3 sequence is 16 residues long. In DNA, the CDR3 is TGTGCCAGCAGCCGGTGGCGGGGGTCTGGGGCCAACGTCCTGACTTTC. Translating gives CASSRWRGSGANVLTF.

The CDR3 sequence is CASTPRGGGRRDEQFF. CDR3 DNA: TGTGCCAGCACCCCCAGGGGCGGCGGGAGGAGGGATGAGCAGTTCTTC. The V gene is TRBV11-2, the J gene TRBJ2-1, with TRBD2 identical over 8 bases. CDR3 length: 16 amino acids. The V and J ends lost 7 bases and 8 bases, in that order; junction bases with no gene match: 16. The germline V gene encodes CDR1 SGHAT and CDR2 FQNNGV.

This chain connects TRBV15 to TRBJ2-3, with D unresolved. Trimming left V 8 bases short and J 0 bases short, with 9 bases between. The CDR3 extends over 13 amino acids. Germline V gene sequence: CDR1 LNHNV, CDR2 YYDKDF (reference sequence). Here the CDR3 reads CATRAPSTDTQYF. DNA of the CDR3: TGTGCCACCCGAGCACCAAGCACAGATACGCAGTATTTT.

There are a few counts of this clone. The gene calls are TRBV6-1 and TRBJ2-7, with 10 nucleotides matching TRBD1. The CDR3 is 15 residues long. CDR1 is MNHNS and CDR2 is SASEGT in the germline V gene. With 5 bases clipped from V and 3 bases from J, the junction kept 7 bases outside the gene matches. The CDR3 DNA sequence: TGTGCCAGCAGTCGTACCGGGACAGGGGACTACGAGCAGTACTTC. This gives the protein CASSRTGTGDYEQYF.

The rearrangement uses TRBV4-3 and TRBJ2-7, with D perhaps TRBD1 (6 bases). V dropped 0 bases and J dropped 1 base, with 13 bases sitting between them. The CDR3 has 16 residues. Germline V lookup: CDR1 LGHNA, CDR2 YSLEER. This chain's CDR3 is CASSQDPQGSSYEQYF. Here the CDR3 DNA reads TGCGCCAGCAGCCAAGATCCACAGGGATCATCCTACGAGCAGTACTTC.

About this clone: The same CDR3 is also encoded by other DNA sequences in this sample. The rearrangement links TRBV2 to TRBJ2-5; the D gene is possibly TRBD2 (6 bases). The CDR3 has 13 amino acids. Per the germline V gene, CDR1 is SNHLY and CDR2 is FYNNEI. V lost 3 bases and J lost 2, with 7 bases in between. CDR3 sequence: CASSDGGQETQYF. Here the CDR3 DNA reads TGTGCCAGCAGTGACGGAGGGCAAGAGACCCAGTACTTC.

This clone was counted between two and nine times. The chain links TRBV4-1 to TRBJ1-5; D gene ambiguous. Trimming pared 0 bases from V and 2 bases from J, leaving 11 bases between. Germline V gives CDR1 MGHRA, CDR2 YSYEKL. The CDR3 has 16 residues. CDR3 protein: CASSQDQWQGNQPQHF. Written as DNA, the CDR3 is TGCGCCAGCAGCCAAGATCAGTGGCAGGGCAATCAGCCCCAGCATTTT.

The genes are TRBV18 and TRBJ1-1; the D gene is possibly TRBD1 (6 bases). V was clipped by 3 bases and J by 6 bases, with 20 bases between them. There are 16 residues in the CDR3. Looked up from germline, CDR1 is KGHSH and CDR2 is LQKENI. In nucleotides, the CDR3 is TGTGCCAGCTCACCTTCCCTCGGTCAGGGGTCCCCTGAAGCTTTCTTT. This encodes CASSPSLGQGSPEAFF. The entire variable domain, with the rest obtained from reference TRBV18 and TRBJ1-1, is as follows: NAGVMQNPRHLVRRRGQEARLRCSPMKGHSHVYWYRQLPEEGLKFMVYLQKENIIDESGMPKERFSAEFPKEGPSILRIQQVVRGDSAAYFCASSPSLGQGSPEAFFGQGTRLTVV.